This T cell receptor beta chain is from a study of T cell repertoires in cytomegalovirus infection. About the study: Carrying CMV and the relevant HLA type showed in public TCR beta signatures. Study-wide results and limits: Totalled public TCR beta family frequency picked out people who carried CMV plus the relevant HLA.

At least ten counts were recorded for this clonotype. Its matching antigen is unknown. Mismatch with germline at one junction end may stem from a read error. This CDR3 region has 13 residues. Germline assignment: CDR1 SGHTA and CDR2 FQGNSA. TCRdb fed the reads into MiXCR, producing one record per CDR3 protein. This sample has fewer than 550,000 distinct CDR3 sequences, with around 27% found just once. The source is a human donor in good health (CMV status not recorded). Some clones in this sample may be carry-over from other donors' samples. Sequenced input: PBMCs. The chain links TRBV7-2 to TRBJ1-1; D ambiguous. DNA for the CDR3: TGTGCCAGCTGCTTACGTCGTAACACTGAAGCTTTCTTT. Translated: CASCLRRNTEAFF.